What follows are 21 T cell receptor beta chains derived from one specimen sequenced in a study of OX40 agonist ivuxolimab in advanced cancers. TCRdb's table, derived via immunoSEQ multiplex PCR, lists solely in-frame clones and lacks some. The sample includes roughly 65,000 clones, about 80% of them seen just once. The sample in question was CD4+ or CD8+ T cells sorted from blood, obtained in a trial of the OX40 agonist ivuxolimab. These receptors originate from an adult with an advanced solid tumor such as melanoma, head and neck, liver or kidney cancer.

This clone has just a few counts. The chain has TRBV7-9 and TRBJ1-5, with 7 nucleotides matching TRBD1. V lost 5 bases to trimming and J lost 5 bases; unmatched junction nucleotides: 9. The CDR3 length is 15 residues. The germline V gene encodes CDR1 SEHNR and CDR2 FQNEAQ (reference sequence). CDR3 sequence (DNA): TGTGCCAGCAGCCCATCCGACAGGGCTGATCAGCCCCAGCATTTT. Protein product: CASSPSDRADQPQHF.

In this sample, this clone turned up once. The V call is TRBV7-9, the J call TRBJ2-5, with 13 positions matching TRBD2. The germline V gene encodes CDR1 SEHNR and CDR2 FQNEAQ (reference sequence). The trim removed 3 bases at V and 2 bases at J, leaving 0 bases unmatched. The CDR3 sequence is 15 residues long. The CDR3 here is CASSLGLAGQETQYF. The CDR3 nucleotides read TGTGCCAGCAGCTTGGGACTAGCGGGACAAGAGACCCAGTACTTC.

The V and J genes are TRBV7-6 and TRBJ2-3, with D perhaps being TRBD1 or TRBD2 (6 bases each). CDR1 and CDR2 (germline): SGHVS, FNYEAQ. CDR3 length: 17 amino acids. Between the trimmed V and J ends, which lost 2 bases and 4 bases, there was a span of 19 bases. The CDR3 loop is CASSLSGKYRGPDTQYF. Here the CDR3 DNA reads TGTGCCAGCAGCTTAAGTGGGAAGTATCGGGGGCCAGATACGCAGTATTTT.

This rearrangement joins TRBV4-1 to TRBJ1-4; tentative D call: TRBD1 (5 bases). From germline, CDR1 is MGHRA and CDR2 YSYEKL. The CDR3 has 15 residues. V gave up 1 base and J gave up 8 bases, with 14 bases separating them. The CDR3 spells CASSQAPTGTEKLFF. CDR3 coding DNA: TGCGCCAGCAGCCAAGCCCCCACCGGGACCGAAAAACTGTTTTTT.

The genes are TRBV7-2 and TRBJ2-3, with TRBD2 as a possible D gene (6 bases). V lost 1 base to trimming and J lost 8 bases, with 13 bases between them. The CDR3 has 14 residues. Germline assignment: CDR1 SGHTA and CDR2 FQGNSA. CDR3 sequence reads: CASSLETSMVTQYF. The CDR3, as DNA: TGTGCCAGCAGCTTAGAGACTAGTATGGTTACGCAGTATTTT.

V usage is TRBV29-1 and J usage is TRBJ1-2; D unresolved. The ends were cut back, 3 bases at V and 2 bases at J, with 10 bases in the middle. The CDR3 spans 13 residues. CDR1 SQVTM and CDR2 ANQGSEA come from the germline V gene. The DNA of the CDR3 is TGCAGCGTTGACGACCGGCCGAACTATGGCTACACCTTC. It yields the protein CSVDDRPNYGYTF. Together with reference TRBV29-1 and TRBJ1-2, the CDR3 gives the full variable domain: SAVISQKPSRDICQRGTSLTIQCQVDSQVTMMFWYRQQPGQSLTLIATANQGSEATYESGFVIDKFPISRPNLTFSTLTVSNMSPEDSSIYLCSVDDRPNYGYTFGSGTRLTVV.

The J gene is TRBJ2-2, the V gene TRBV25-1; 7 nucleotides line up with TRBD1. The CDR3 sequence is 14 residues long. The V gene end was trimmed by 7 bases and the J gene end by 4 bases; junction bases not matched to a gene: 6. CDR1 and CDR2 from the germline V gene are MGHDK and SYGVNS. CDR3 sequence: CASTQTGFTGELFF. The CDR3 coding sequence is TGTGCCAGCACCCAGACAGGGTTCACCGGGGAGCTGTTTTTT.

V and J are TRBV23-1 and TRBJ2-2, with 7 bases matching TRBD2. TRBV23-1 is an ORF for which the function is uncertain. The ends lost 8 bases at V and 3 bases at J; junction bases unmatched: 12. The CDR3 loop spans 16 amino acids. CDR3 amino acids: CASPSLGRGDTGELFF. The CDR3 DNA sequence: TGCGCCAGCCCGTCCCTAGGCCGGGGGGACACCGGGGAGCTGTTTTTT.

The chain has TRBV27 and TRBJ2-7; D not resolved. V lost 9 bases, J lost 1 base, and 16 bases lay in between. The germline V gene encodes CDR1 MNHEY and CDR2 SMNVEV (reference sequence). This CDR3 region has 14 residues. CDR3 sequence reads: CASQRNSASYEQYF. The CDR3 DNA sequence: TGTGCCAGTCAAAGGAACTCCGCGTCCTACGAGCAGTACTTC.

This clone was detected only a few times. The V gene is TRBV6-6, the J gene TRBJ1-5; 7 nucleotides line up with TRBD1. Germline assignment: CDR1 MNHNY and CDR2 SVGAGI (reference sequence). This CDR3 comprises 13 residues. V trimming: 7 bases; J trimming: 2 bases; junction bases outside the gene matches: 2. The CDR3 here is CASIDRGNQPQHF. CDR3 bases: TGTGCCAGCATCGACAGGGGCAATCAGCCCCAGCATTTT.

The chain has TRBV27 and TRBJ2-2; 11 nucleotides align to TRBD2. Germline V CDR1 and CDR2: MNHEY, SMNVEV (reference sequence). The junction had 10 bases not matched to a gene; V was cut back by 2 bases and J by 5 bases. The CDR3 runs 18 residues. The CDR3 loop is CASSLTVLAGGRTGELFF. The CDR3 DNA sequence: TGTGCCAGCAGTTTAACGGTCTTAGCGGGAGGGCGGACCGGGGAGCTGTTTTTT.

This clone was recorded once. The chain couples TRBV18 to TRBJ1-4; D unresolved. Germline assignment: CDR1 KGHSH and CDR2 LQKENI. Trimming cost V 8 bases and J 0 bases, with 16 bases left between them. This CDR3 spans 16 amino acids. CDR3 sequence (DNA): TGTGCCAGCCCCGGAAACCCCGATGCAACTAATGAAAAACTGTTTTTT. As protein: CASPGNPDATNEKLFF.

The gene calls are TRBV11-3 and TRBJ2-1; unclear D gene. V lost 2 bases to trimming and J lost 9 bases, with 8 bases between them. The germline CDR1 and CDR2 sequences are SGHNT and YENEEA. CDR3 length: 12 residues. Here the CDR3 reads CASSLTHGEQFF. The CDR3 DNA sequence: TGTGCCAGCAGCTTAACGCACGGTGAGCAGTTCTTC.

The chain links TRBV7-9 to TRBJ1-1; D not resolved. This CDR3 is 15 amino acids long. From germline, CDR1 is SEHNR and CDR2 FQNEAQ (reference sequence). Trimming stripped 0 bases from V and 1 base from J, with 9 bases between. CDR3 region: CASSLALGGNTEAFF. CDR3 sequence (DNA): TGTGCCAGCAGCTTAGCGCTTGGAGGGAACACTGAAGCTTTCTTT.

This rearrangement joins TRBV5-1 to TRBJ2-5; D tentatively fits TRBD1 or TRBD2 (6 bases each). V was shortened by 4 bases and J by 4 bases, with 17 bases between the two germline ends. The CDR3 is 15 residues long. Germline CDR1 SGHRS, CDR2 YFSETQ. The CDR3 reads CASSDERGVIETQYF. The CDR3 DNA reads TGCGCCAGCAGCGACGAAAGGGGGGTGATAGAGACCCAGTACTTC.

The V and J genes are TRBV7-8 and TRBJ2-5; D is unclear. The V and J ends lost 4 bases and 5 bases respectively, with 8 bases between them. The CDR3 totals 12 residues. Germline V gives CDR1 SGHVS, CDR2 FQNEAQ. The CDR3 loop is CASSSHLETQYF. The CDR3 region has the DNA TGTGCCAGCAGCTCCCATCTGGAGACCCAGTACTTC.

V usage is TRBV7-3 and J usage is TRBJ2-1, with a tentative D call TRBD2 (5 bases). The CDR3 sequence is 16 residues long. V lost 4 bases and J 1 base, leaving 14 bases between the germline ends. The V gene's germline CDR1 is SGHTA and CDR2 FQGTGA. DNA for the CDR3: TGTGCCAGCAGCTCACTAGGCACGGGTTCCTACAATGAGCAGTTCTTC. Translation: CASSSLGTGSYNEQFF.

This clone was detected a few times. CDR3 coding DNA: TGTGCCATCCAAAGGGGGGAGGGCCCGACCGGGGAGCTGTTTTTT. Translated, it gives CAIQRGEGPTGELFF. V gene TRBV27 combines with J gene TRBJ2-2; a weak D match, TRBD2 (7 bases). The CDR3 length is 15 residues. V was trimmed by 10 bases and J by 5 bases, leaving 20 bases between them. Germline V gives CDR1 MNHEY, CDR2 SMNVEV (reference sequence).

The sample holds one count of this clone. The chain combines TRBV11-2 with TRBJ2-1, with D unclear. In germline, CDR1 is SGHAT, CDR2 FQNNGV. The CDR3 sequence is 13 residues long. V was shortened by 2 bases and J by 4 bases, with 6 bases between the two germline ends. The chain's CDR3 is CASSLPIYNEQFF. The DNA for the CDR3 is TGTGCCAGCAGCTTACCGATTTACAATGAGCAGTTCTTC.

This clone was counted only a few times. The J gene is TRBJ1-1, the V gene TRBV5-1; 7 bases are a match to TRBD1. CDR1 and CDR2 from the germline V gene are SGHRS and YFSETQ. This CDR3 contains 13 residues. The V and J ends lost 4 bases and 3 bases, in that order; junction bases with no gene match: 3. The CDR3 region has the DNA TGCGCCAGCAGCCAGGGGGGAGACACTGAAGCTTTCTTT. It encodes CASSQGGDTEAFF.

This clone has only a few counts. V is TRBV5-6 and J is TRBJ2-1; tentative D call: TRBD2 (6 bases). Germline loops: CDR1 SGHDT, CDR2 YYEEEE. The CDR3 is made up of 13 amino acids. Trimming cost V 4 bases and J 4 bases, with 9 bases left between them. The CDR3, as DNA: TGTGCCAGCAGCGCGGGACTTTACAATGAGCAGTTCTTC. It codes for CASSAGLYNEQFF.